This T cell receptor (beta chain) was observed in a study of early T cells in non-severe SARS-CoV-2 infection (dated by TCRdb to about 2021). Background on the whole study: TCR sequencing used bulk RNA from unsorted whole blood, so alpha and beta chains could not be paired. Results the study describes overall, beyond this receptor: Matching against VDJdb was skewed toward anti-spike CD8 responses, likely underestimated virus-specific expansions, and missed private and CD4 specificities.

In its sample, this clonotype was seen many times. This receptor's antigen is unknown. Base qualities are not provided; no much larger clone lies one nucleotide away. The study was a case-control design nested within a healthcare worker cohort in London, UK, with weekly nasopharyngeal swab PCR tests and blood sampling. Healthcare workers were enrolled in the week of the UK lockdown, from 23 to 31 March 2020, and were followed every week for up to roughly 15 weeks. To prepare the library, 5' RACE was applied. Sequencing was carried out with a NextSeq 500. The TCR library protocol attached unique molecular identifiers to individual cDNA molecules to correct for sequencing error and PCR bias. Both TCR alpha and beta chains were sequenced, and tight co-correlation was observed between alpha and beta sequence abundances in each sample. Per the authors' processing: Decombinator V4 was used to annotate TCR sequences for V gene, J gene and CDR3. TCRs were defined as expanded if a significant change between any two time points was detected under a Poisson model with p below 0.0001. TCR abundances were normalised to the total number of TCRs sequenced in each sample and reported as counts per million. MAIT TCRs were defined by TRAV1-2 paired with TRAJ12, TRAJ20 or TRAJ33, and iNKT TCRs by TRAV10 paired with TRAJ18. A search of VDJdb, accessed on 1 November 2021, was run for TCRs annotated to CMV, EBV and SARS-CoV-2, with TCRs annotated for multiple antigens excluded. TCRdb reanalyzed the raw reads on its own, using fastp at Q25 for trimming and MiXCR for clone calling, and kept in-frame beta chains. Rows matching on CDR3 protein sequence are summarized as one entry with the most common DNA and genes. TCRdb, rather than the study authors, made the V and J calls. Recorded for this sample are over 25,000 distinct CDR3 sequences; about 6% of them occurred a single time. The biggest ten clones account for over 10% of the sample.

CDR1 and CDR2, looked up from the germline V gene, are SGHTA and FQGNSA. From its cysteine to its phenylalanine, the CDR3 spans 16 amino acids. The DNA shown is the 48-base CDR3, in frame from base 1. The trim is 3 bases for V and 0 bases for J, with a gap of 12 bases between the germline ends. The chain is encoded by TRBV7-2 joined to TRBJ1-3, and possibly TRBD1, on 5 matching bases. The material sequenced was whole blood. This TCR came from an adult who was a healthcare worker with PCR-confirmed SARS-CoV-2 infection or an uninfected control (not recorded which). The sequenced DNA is TGTGCCAGCAGCTTGGGGCCGTCTAGCTCTGGAAACACCATATATTTT. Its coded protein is CASSLGPSSSGNTIYF.